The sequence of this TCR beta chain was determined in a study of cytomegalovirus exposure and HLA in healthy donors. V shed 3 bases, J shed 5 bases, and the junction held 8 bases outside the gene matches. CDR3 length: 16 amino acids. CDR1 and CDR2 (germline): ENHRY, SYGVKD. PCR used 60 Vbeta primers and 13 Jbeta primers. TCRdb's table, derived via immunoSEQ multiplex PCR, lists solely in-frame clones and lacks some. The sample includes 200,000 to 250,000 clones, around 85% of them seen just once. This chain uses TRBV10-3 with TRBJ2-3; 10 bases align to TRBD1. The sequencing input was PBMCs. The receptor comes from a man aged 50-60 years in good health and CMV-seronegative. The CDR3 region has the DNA TGTGCCATCAGTGAAGGGACAGGGGCCCATGTAGATACGCAGTATTTT. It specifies CAISEGTGAHVDTQYF.